A selection of T cell receptor beta chains follows, all from one sample in a study of cytomegalovirus exposure and HLA in healthy donors. Sequenced by immunoSEQ multiplex PCR; TCRdb stores in-frame clones only, minus some. The table lists about 92,000 clones, approximately 80% of them singletons. Specimen: PBMCs. The source of these receptors is a young man in good health and CMV-seronegative. CDR3s include the opening cysteine and the closing phenylalanine or tryptophan. A D gene is named only where the DNA matches it firmly. Some rows mark clone size as missing; the rest say once, few, many or name a class of expanded clone.

V	D	J	size	CDR3	DNA
TRBV9	TRBD2	TRBJ2-3	.	CASSVVPGGSTDTQYF	TGTGCCAGCAGCGTAGTGCCGGGGGGAAGCACAGATACGCAGTATTTT
TRBV6-1	TRBD1	TRBJ1-2	.	CASSELPGQNIYGYTF	TGTGCCAGCAGTGAGTTGCCGGGACAGAATATCTATGGCTACACCTTC
TRBV7-3	TRBD1	TRBJ2-1	once	CASSPGQYNEQFF	TGTGCCAGCTCTCCGGGACAGTACAATGAGCAGTTCTTC
TRBV18	TRBD2	TRBJ2-2	.	CASSPWEGNTGELFF	TGTGCCAGCTCACCATGGGAGGGGAACACCGGGGAGCTGTTTTTT
TRBV11-3	.	TRBJ1-1	.	CASSPRGNTEAFF	TGTGCCAGCAGCCCCAGAGGGAACACTGAAGCTTTCTTT
TRBV27	TRBD1	TRBJ1-1	.	CASSTDRVIEAFF	TGTGCCAGCAGTACGGACAGGGTCATTGAAGCTTTCTTT
TRBV5-1	.	TRBJ1-2	.	CASSFGTGGGYTF	TGCGCCAGCAGCTTCGGCACAGGCGGCGGCTACACCTTC
TRBV6-1	TRBD1	TRBJ2-7	.	CASSENEGATYEQYF	TGTGCCAGCAGTGAAAACGAGGGGGCTACCTACGAGCAGTACTTC
TRBV5-4	TRBD2	TRBJ2-1	.	CASSLTLAVKNEQFF	TGTGCCAGCAGCTTAACACTAGCGGTGAAGAATGAGCAGTTCTTC
TRBV5-6	TRBD1	TRBJ1-2	.	CASSLDGTGVPYGYTF	TGTGCCAGCAGCTTGGATGGGACAGGGGTCCCCTATGGCTACACCTTC
TRBV2	.	TRBJ1-5	few	CASSDRGGGGNQPQHF	TGTGCCAGCAGTGATAGGGGGGGCGGTGGCAATCAGCCCCAGCATTTT
TRBV5-4	.	TRBJ1-1	few	CASSWGGPEAFF	TGTGCCAGCAGCTGGGGGGGACCTGAAGCTTTCTTT
TRBV30	.	TRBJ2-5	.	CAWNRGAQETQYF	TGTGCCTGGAACCGGGGGGCCCAAGAGACCCAGTACTTC
TRBV18	.	TRBJ2-3	.	CASSPEVQGITDTQYF	TGTGCCAGCTCACCAGAGGTGCAGGGTATCACAGATACGCAGTATTTT
TRBV30	TRBD1	TRBJ1-2	.	CAYGTGIYGYTF	TGTGCCTACGGGACAGGGATATATGGCTACACCTTC
TRBV5-4	TRBD1	TRBJ2-6	.	CASNRLGQSSGANVLTF	TGTGCCAGCAACCGACTGGGACAGTCCTCTGGGGCCAACGTCCTGACTTTC
TRBV2	.	TRBJ1-1	once	CASSDGSRGTEAFF	TGTGCCAGCAGTGATGGCTCACGGGGGACTGAAGCTTTCTTT
TRBV12-5	.	TRBJ1-1	.	CASGPRVATEAFF	TGTGCTAGTGGCCCGCGAGTAGCCACTGAAGCTTTCTTT
TRBV4-1	TRBD2	TRBJ2-2	.	CASSQGTSGGANTGELFF	TGCGCCAGCAGCCAAGGGACTAGCGGGGGGGCGAACACCGGGGAGCTGTTTTTT
TRBV7-9	TRBD1	TRBJ2-7	.	CASRTAGTGAYEQYF	TGTGCCAGCAGAACCGCCGGGACAGGGGCCTACGAGCAGTACTTC
TRBV19	.	TRBJ2-7	.	CASRGAYEQYF	TGTGCCAGCAGGGGGGCCTACGAGCAGTACTTC
TRBV11-3	.	TRBJ2-5	.	CASSRTGGQETQYF	TGTGCCAGCAGCCGTACAGGTGGACAAGAGACCCAGTACTTC
TRBV5-1	TRBD2	TRBJ2-1	.	CASSLGLAGGHEQFF	TGCGCCAGCAGCTTGGGGCTAGCGGGGGGTCATGAGCAGTTCTTC
TRBV6-5	.	TRBJ1-2	.	CASSPHTSNYGYTF	TGTGCCAGCAGTCCCCACACCTCTAACTATGGCTACACCTTC
TRBV4-2	.	TRBJ1-4	.	CASSQDRGLSTNEKLFF	TGTGCCAGCAGCCAAGATCGAGGCCTCTCAACTAATGAAAAACTGTTTTTT
TRBV19	TRBD1	TRBJ2-7	.	CASSPGQGPSYEQYF	TGTGCCAGTAGCCCGGGACAGGGGCCCTCCTACGAGCAGTACTTC
TRBV11-2	TRBD1	TRBJ1-5	.	CASSPRTGVQPQHF	TGTGCCAGCAGCCCTCGGACAGGGGTTCAGCCCCAGCATTTT
TRBV5-1	.	TRBJ1-6	.	CASSLGQVSYNSPPHF	TGCGCCAGCAGCTTGGGGCAGGTCTCCTATAATTCACCCCCCCACTTT
TRBV6-5	.	TRBJ1-1	few	CASKDRFMNTEAFF	TGTGCCAGCAAAGACAGATTCATGAACACTGAAGCTTTCTTT
TRBV19	TRBD1	TRBJ2-1	.	CASSMGPGTGKRIEQFF	TGTGCCAGTAGTATGGGTCCGGGGACAGGAAAAAGGATTGAGCAGTTCTTC
TRBV10-3	TRBD2	TRBJ2-7	.	CAIRTSGGKNEQYF	TGTGCCATCAGGACTAGCGGGGGGAAGAACGAGCAGTACTTC
TRBV6-6	TRBD2	TRBJ2-3	once	CASGGLAGGTDTQYF	TGTGCCAGCGGGGGACTAGCGGGGGGCACAGATACGCAGTATTTT
TRBV6-5	.	TRBJ1-6	.	CASSYGRTNNSPLHF	TGTGCCAGCAGTTACGGGAGGACAAATAATTCACCCCTCCACTTT
TRBV18	TRBD1	TRBJ1-5	.	CASSPTGGGNQPQHF	TGTGCCAGCTCACCAACAGGGGGGGGCAATCAGCCCCAGCATTTT
TRBV5-1	.	TRBJ1-1	.	CASSLGLGGNTEAFF	TGCGCCAGCAGCTTGGGGTTGGGGGGGAACACTGAAGCTTTCTTT
TRBV7-8	.	TRBJ1-5	.	CASSDLRGSNQPQHF	TGTGCCAGCAGCGACCTTAGGGGTAGCAATCAGCCCCAGCATTTT
TRBV5-1	.	TRBJ2-7	.	CASSLGQMVNREQYF	TGCGCCAGCAGCTTGGGACAGATGGTAAATCGAGAGCAGTACTTC
TRBV7-9	.	TRBJ1-2	.	CASSLNMDGYTF	TGTGCCAGCAGCTTGAACATGGATGGCTACACCTTC
TRBV7-6	TRBD2	TRBJ2-1	.	CASSLGRGDLNEQFF	TGTGCCAGCAGCTTGGGGCGGGGGGATCTGAATGAGCAGTTCTTC
TRBV10-2	TRBD1	TRBJ1-2	.	CASSDPLRTGGVKNYGYTF	TGCGCCAGCAGTGATCCCCTCAGGACAGGGGGCGTGAAAAACTATGGCTACACCTTC
TRBV5-4	.	TRBJ1-2	.	CASSLPGDYGYTF	TGTGCCAGCAGCTTACCAGGGGACTATGGCTACACCTTC
TRBV19	.	TRBJ1-6	.	CASQPQGSYNSPLHF	TGTGCCAGCCAACCTCAGGGATCCTATAATTCACCCCTCCACTTT
TRBV5-1	.	TRBJ1-2	.	CASSLAGGDYGYTF	TGCGCCAGCAGCTTGGCCGGGGGTGACTATGGCTACACCTTC